One TCR beta chain is described in this entry. Its target is unknown. 5'RACE template switching produced TCR cDNA carrying a universal primer site and UMIs. TCRdb re-derived calls from the 5' RACE reads in MiXCR, one entry per CDR3 protein. The top ten clones hold roughly a third of a sample with 150,000 to 200,000 distinct CDR3 sequences, roughly 9% of them seen once. V lost 0 bases, J lost 11 bases, and 25 bases lay in between. Germline V gives CDR1 LGHNA, CDR2 YSLEER. The CDR3 runs 17 residues. These data are taken from a study of T cells after yellow fever vaccination. About the research overall: Each low-cell-number fraction was prepared by means of SMART-Seq v4 Ultra Low Input.

General study points: Faster peaking, at day 5 versus 15, marked a secondary response that was weaker. Of the clonotypes, a small share occurred in both CD4 and CD8 compartments.

The material was CD8+ T cells sorted from PBMCs, obtained 45 days after the yellow fever booster vaccination. This receptor was obtained from a man younger than 35 who received the YFV17D yellow fever vaccine. This chain joins TRBV4-3 and TRBJ1-1, with D possibly being TRBD1 (5 bases). The DNA of the CDR3 is TGCGCCAGCAGCCAAGATCGGGGTTTGGGGGACGTCACAAGGGCTTTCTTT. Amino acids: CASSQDRGLGDVTRAFF.